This TCR beta chain was documented in a study of shared T cell receptors in the human thymus. Some clones are missing from TCRdb's copy, which holds only in-frame ones; the method was immunoSEQ multiplex PCR. The sample lists 720,000 or so clones, approximately 85% occurring once. The V gene's germline CDR1 is SGHNT and CDR2 YENEEA. V lost 5 bases and J lost 0; bases outside the gene matches: 2. This CDR3 region has 14 residues. A further study also used this sample, focusing on human thymus T cells. That investigation notes: Healthy Finnish infants undergoing corrective surgery for congenital heart defects provided the donor material. Thymus tissue was removed during corrective cardiac surgery. Gene usage (both V and J) appeared biased in thymic and blood repertoires.

Sequenced: thymocytes. The J gene is TRBJ2-5, the V gene TRBV11-3, with 8 nucleotides matching TRBD2. The sequence derives from a girl less than two years old with a congenital heart defect. The CDR3 nucleotides are TGTGCCAGCAGCCCGCGGGGGGACCAAGAGACCCAGTACTTC. Translating it yields CASSPRGDQETQYF.